The T cell receptor (beta chain) under discussion was sequenced for a study of blood T cell repertoires in COVID-19. Study overall: Acute and convalescent COVID-19 samples came from the United States, Italy and Spain. From T cells, B-cell-depleted T cells, or PBMCs came the material, which was cDNA or gDNA.

The V segment lost 6 bases and the J segment 5 bases; nucleotides outside the gene matches: 11. CDR3 length equals 15 residues. CDR1 KGHSH and CDR2 LQKENI come from the germline V gene. Profiled with immunoSEQ multiplex PCR; TCRdb holds only in-frame clones, not every one. The sample includes under 350,000 clones, 86% of them seen just once. This clone was detected only a few times. Sequencing used PBMCs or T cells enriched from blood (not recorded which). This receptor was identified in a woman aged 40 to 55 with acute COVID-19. The chain joins TRBV18 to TRBJ2-7; 9 nucleotides line up with TRBD1. DNA for the CDR3: TGTGCCAGCTCTAAAGGGGGACAGGGATCCCACGAGCAGTACTTC. Its translation is CASSKGGQGSHEQYF.